Sequencing of this TCR beta chain was carried out in a study of T cell changes during pregnancy in multiple sclerosis. Produced via immunoSEQ multiplex PCR; TCRdb's table is partial and in-frame only. Here the sample spans tens of thousands of clones, roughly 91% being singletons. This clone has just one count. V lost 8 bases to trimming and J lost 6 bases; unmatched junction nucleotides: 11. This CDR3 region has 15 residues. In germline, CDR1 is LNHDA, CDR2 SQIVND (reference sequence). The rearrangement uses TRBV19 and TRBJ1-5; 9 nucleotides match TRBD1. The sequences come from CD4+ T cells from peripheral blood mononuclear cells, collected after pregnancy. The receptor was isolated from a female donor with multiple sclerosis, enrolled in a pregnancy study. The CDR3 DNA sequence: TGTGCCAGTTCCAGGGGAACAGGGGGCAGTCAGCCCCAGCATTTT. This codes for CASSRGTGGSQPQHF.